This T cell receptor (beta chain) derives from a study of blood T cell repertoires in COVID-19. Study-wide context: Whether acute or convalescent, the COVID-19 samples came from the United States, Italy and Spain.

It was during active infection that Seattle patients were enrolled and then longitudinally followed. This CDR3 region has 14 residues. Trimming stripped 0 bases from V and 7 bases from J, with 10 bases between. The V gene's germline CDR1 is MNHNS and CDR2 SASEGT. Assay used: immunoSEQ multiplex PCR; TCRdb lists only in-frame clones, some missing. The data contain 100,000 to 150,000 clones, approximately 85% of them singletons. The receptor was derived from an elderly woman with COVID-19, enrolled during active disease. The rearrangement links TRBV6-1 to TRBJ1-5; D perhaps matches TRBD1 (6 bases). The sample taken for sequencing was peripheral blood. As DNA, the CDR3 is TGTGCCAGCAGTGAAGCCAGGGGAGGGCAGCCCCAGCATTTT. Encoded protein: CASSEARGGQPQHF.